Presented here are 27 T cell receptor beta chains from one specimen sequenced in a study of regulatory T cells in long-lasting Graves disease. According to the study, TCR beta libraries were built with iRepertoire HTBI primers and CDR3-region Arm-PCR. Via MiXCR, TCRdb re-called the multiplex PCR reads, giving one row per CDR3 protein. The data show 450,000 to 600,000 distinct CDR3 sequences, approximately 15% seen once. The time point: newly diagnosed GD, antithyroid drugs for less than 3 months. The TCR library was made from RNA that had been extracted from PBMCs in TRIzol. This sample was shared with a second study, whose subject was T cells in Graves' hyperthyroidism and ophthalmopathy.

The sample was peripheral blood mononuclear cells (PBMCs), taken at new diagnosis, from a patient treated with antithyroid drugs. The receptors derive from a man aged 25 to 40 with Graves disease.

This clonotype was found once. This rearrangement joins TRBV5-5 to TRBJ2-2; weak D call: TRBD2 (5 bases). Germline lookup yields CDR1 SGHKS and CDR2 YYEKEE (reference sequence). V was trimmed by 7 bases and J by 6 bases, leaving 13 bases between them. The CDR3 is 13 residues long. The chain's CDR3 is CASERTLPGELFF. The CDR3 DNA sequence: TGTGCCAGCGAAAGGACTTTGCCCGGGGAGCTGTTTTTT.

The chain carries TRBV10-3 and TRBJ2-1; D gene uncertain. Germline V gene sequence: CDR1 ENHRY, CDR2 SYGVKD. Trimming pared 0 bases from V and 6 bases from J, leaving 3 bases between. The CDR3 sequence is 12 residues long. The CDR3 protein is CAISESGNEQFF. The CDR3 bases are TGTGCCATCAGTGAGTCGGGCAATGAGCAGTTCTTC.

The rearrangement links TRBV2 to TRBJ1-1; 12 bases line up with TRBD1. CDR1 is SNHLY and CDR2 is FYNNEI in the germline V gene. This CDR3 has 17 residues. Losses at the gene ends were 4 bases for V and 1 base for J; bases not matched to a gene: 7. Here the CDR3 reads CASSGPGQGARNTEAFF. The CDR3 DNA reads TGTGCCAGCAGTGGCCCGGGACAGGGGGCTCGGAACACTGAAGCTTTCTTT.

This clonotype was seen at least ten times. CDR3 DNA sequence: TGCAGTGCTAGTGGCCAGGCCGGCAGGCTGGGCGCTCAGCCCCAGCATTTT. Translation gives CSASGQAGRLGAQPQHF. This chain joins TRBV20-1 and TRBJ1-5; D ambiguous. CDR3 length equals 17 residues. Germline CDR1 and CDR2: DFQATT and SNEGSKA (reference sequence). V lost 3 bases and J 6 bases, leaving 24 bases between the germline ends.

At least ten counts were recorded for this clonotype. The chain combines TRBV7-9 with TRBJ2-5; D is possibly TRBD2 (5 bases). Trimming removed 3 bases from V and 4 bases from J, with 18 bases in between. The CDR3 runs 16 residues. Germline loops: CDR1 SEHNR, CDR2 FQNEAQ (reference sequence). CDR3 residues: CASSFRGAWAGETQYF. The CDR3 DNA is TGTGCCAGCAGCTTCCGGGGAGCTTGGGCGGGAGAGACCCAGTACTTC.

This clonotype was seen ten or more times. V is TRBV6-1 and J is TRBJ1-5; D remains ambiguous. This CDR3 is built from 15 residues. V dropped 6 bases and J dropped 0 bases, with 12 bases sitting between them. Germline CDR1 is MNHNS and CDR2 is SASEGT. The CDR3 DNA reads TGTGCCAGCAGGCGCGACGGATTTAGCAATCAGCCCCAGCATTTT. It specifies CASRRDGFSNQPQHF.

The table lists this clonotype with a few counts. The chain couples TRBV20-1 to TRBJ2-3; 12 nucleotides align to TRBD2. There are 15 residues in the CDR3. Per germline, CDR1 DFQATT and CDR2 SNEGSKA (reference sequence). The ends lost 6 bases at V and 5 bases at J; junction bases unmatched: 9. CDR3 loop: CSATGLAGRGDTQYF. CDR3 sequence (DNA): TGCAGTGCAACAGGACTAGCGGGAAGGGGAGATACGCAGTATTTT.

The CDR3 DNA sequence: TGTGCCAGCAGTGATAGCGGGAGGGCCGACGAGCAGTACTTC. This gives the protein CASSDSGRADEQYF. The chain is built from TRBV27 and TRBJ2-7; 11 bases align to TRBD2. Germline CDR1 reads MNHEY; CDR2 reads SMNVEV (reference sequence). The CDR3 loop spans 14 amino acids. Losses at the gene ends were 5 bases for V and 5 bases for J; bases not matched to a gene: 5.

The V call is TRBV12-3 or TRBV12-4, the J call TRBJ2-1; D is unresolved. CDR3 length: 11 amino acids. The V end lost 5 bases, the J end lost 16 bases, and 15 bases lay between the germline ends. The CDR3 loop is CASSRAAAYFF. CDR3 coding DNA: TGTGCCAGCAGTCGGGCCGCTGCGTATTTCTTC.

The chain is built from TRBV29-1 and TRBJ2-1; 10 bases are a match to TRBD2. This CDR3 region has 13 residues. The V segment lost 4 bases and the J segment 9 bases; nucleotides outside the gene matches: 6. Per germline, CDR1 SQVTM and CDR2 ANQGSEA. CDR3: CSVASGRSREQFF. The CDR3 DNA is TGCAGCGTTGCTAGCGGGAGATCTCGTGAGCAGTTCTTC.

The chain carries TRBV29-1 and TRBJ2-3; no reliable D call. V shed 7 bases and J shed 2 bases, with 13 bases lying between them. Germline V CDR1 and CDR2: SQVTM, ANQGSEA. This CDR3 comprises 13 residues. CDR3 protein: CSGSSDDTDTQYF. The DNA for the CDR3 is TGCAGCGGTTCTAGTGATGACACAGATACGCAGTATTTT.

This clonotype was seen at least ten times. Here the CDR3 reads CSVPGPPGGTEAFF. The CDR3 bases are TGCAGCGTTCCCGGGCCTCCGGGGGGGACTGAAGCTTTCTTT. V is TRBV29-1 and J is TRBJ1-1, with a tentative D call TRBD1 (5 bases). V lost 5 bases to trimming and J lost 5 bases, with 18 bases between them. This CDR3 comprises 14 residues. The V gene's germline CDR1 is SQVTM and CDR2 ANQGSEA.

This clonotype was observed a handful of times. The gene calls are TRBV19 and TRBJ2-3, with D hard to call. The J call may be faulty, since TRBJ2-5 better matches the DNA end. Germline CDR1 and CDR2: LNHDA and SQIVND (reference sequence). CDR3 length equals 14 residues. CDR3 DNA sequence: TGTGCCAGTACCTTGGGTGGGAACTCAGAGACCCAGTACTTC. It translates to CASTLGGNSETQYF.

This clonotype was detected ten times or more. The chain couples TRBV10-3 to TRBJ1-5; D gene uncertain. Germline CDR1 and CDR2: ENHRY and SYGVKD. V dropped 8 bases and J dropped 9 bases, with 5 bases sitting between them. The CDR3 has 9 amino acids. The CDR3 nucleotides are TGTGCCATCCTCCTGCCCCAGCATTTT. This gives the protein CAILLPQHF.

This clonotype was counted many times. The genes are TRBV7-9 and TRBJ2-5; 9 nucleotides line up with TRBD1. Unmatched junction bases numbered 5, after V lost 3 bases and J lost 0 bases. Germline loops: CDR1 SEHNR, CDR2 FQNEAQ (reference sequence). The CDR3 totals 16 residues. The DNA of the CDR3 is TGTGCCAGCAGCTTCACAGGGGGCTTAAACCAAGAGACCCAGTACTTC. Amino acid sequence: CASSFTGGLNQETQYF.

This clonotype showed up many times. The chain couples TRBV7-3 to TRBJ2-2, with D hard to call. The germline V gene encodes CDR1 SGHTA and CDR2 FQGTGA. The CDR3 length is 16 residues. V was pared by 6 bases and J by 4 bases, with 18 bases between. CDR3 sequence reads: CASSQSPGYSTGELFF. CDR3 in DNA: TGTGCCAGCAGTCAATCCCCCGGTTATAGCACCGGGGAGCTGTTTTTT. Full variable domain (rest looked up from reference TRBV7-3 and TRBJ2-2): GAGVSQTPSNKVTEKGKYVELRCDPISGHTALYWYRQSLGQGPEFLIYFQGTGAADDSGLPNDRFFAVRPEGSVSTLKIQRTERGDSAVYLCASSQSPGYSTGELFFGEGSRLTVL.

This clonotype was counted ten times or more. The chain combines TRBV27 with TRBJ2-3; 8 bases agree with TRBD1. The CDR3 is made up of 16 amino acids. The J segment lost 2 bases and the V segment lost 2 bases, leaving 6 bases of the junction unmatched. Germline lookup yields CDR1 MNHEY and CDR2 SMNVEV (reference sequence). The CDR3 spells CASSLLTGDLTDTQYF. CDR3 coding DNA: TGTGCCAGCAGTTTACTGACAGGGGACCTCACAGATACGCAGTATTTT.

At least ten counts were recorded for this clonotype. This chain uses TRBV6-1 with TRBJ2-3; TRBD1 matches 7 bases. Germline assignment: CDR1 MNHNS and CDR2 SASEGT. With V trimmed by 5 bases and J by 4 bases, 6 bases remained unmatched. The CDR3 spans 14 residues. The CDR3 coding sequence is TGTGCCAGCAGTCTCAGGGGACAGCCAGATACGCAGTATTTT. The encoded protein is CASSLRGQPDTQYF.

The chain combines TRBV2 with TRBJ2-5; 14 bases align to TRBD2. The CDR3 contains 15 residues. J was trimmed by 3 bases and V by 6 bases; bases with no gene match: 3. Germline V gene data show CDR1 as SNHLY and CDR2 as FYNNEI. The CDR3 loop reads CASRTSGRGKETQYF. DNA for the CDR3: TGTGCCAGCAGGACTAGCGGGAGGGGTAAAGAGACCCAGTACTTC.

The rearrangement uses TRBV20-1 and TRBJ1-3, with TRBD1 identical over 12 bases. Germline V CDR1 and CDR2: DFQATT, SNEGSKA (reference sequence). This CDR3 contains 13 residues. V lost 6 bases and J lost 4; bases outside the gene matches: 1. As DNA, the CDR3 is TGCAGTGCCGGGACAGGGGGCGGAAACACCATATATTTT. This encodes CSAGTGGGNTIYF.

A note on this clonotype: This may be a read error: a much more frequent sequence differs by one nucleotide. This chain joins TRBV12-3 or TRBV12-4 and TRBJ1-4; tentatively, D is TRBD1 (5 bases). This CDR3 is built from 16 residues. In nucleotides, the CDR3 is TGTGCCAGCAGTTATGGGGGGGACGGCATTAATGAAAAACTGGTTTTT. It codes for CASSYGGDGINEKLVF.

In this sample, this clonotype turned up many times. The CDR3 here is CATEVYNEQFF. In DNA, the CDR3 is TGTGCCACCGAGGTGTACAATGAGCAGTTCTTC. The chain recombines TRBV24-1 with TRBJ2-1; D gene uncertain. Trimming removed 9 bases from V and 4 bases from J, with 6 bases in between. There are 11 residues in the CDR3. In germline, CDR1 is KGHDR, CDR2 SFDVKD.

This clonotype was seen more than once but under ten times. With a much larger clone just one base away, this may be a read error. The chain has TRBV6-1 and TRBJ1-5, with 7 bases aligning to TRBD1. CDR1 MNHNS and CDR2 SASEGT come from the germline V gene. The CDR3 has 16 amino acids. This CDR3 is CASSDPDRAGNRPQHF. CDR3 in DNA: TGTGCCAGCAGTGACCCCGACAGGGCGGGCAATCGGCCCCAGCATTTT.

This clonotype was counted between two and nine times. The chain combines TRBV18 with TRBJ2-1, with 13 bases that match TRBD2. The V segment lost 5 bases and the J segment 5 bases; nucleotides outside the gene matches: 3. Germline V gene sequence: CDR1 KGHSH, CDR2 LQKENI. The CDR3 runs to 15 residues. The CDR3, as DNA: TGTGCCAGCTCAGGGACTAGCGGGAATAACAATGAGCAGTTCTTC. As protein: CASSGTSGNNNEQFF.

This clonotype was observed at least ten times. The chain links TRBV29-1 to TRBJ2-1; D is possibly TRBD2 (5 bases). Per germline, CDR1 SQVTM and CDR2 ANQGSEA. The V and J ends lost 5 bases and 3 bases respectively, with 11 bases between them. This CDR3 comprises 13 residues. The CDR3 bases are TGCAGCGTTCGAGGGATGGACTACAATGAGCAGTTCTTC. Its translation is CSVRGMDYNEQFF.

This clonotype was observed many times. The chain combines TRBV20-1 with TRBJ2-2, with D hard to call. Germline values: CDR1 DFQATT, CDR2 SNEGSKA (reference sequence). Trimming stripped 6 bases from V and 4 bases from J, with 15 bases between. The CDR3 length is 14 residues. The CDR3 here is CSAPGNTLTGELFF. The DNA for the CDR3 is TGCAGTGCCCCCGGAAATACACTCACCGGGGAGCTGTTTTTT.

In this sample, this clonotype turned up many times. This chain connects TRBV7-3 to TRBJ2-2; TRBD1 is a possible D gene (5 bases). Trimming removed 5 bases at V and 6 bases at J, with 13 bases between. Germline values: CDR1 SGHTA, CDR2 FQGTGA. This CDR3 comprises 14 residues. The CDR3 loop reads CASSASGIPGELFF. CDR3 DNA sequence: TGTGCCAGCAGCGCATCAGGGATCCCCGGGGAGCTGTTTTTT.